Included here is one T cell receptor beta chain sequence, with context. Its target is unknown. With random hexamers, about 0.5 to 1 ug RNA was reverse transcribed. MiXCR was run by TCRdb on the immunoSEQ multiplex PCR reads, yielding one entry per CDR3 protein. The repertoire has around 130,000 distinct CDR3 sequences, roughly 94% of them found once; the top ten carry roughly 0.095%. The CDR3 has 13 residues. Germline V gene sequence: CDR1 DFQATT, CDR2 SNEGSKA (reference sequence). The record originates from a study of CD8 T cells in Susac syndrome. General study points: Acknowledgment was made by the study that its TCR sequencing and HLA analysis involved a relatively small number of individuals.

Sequenced sample: CD4+ T cells from PBMCs. This receptor was obtained from a human donor in good health. This chain connects TRBV20-1 to TRBJ2-5; possible D gene TRBD2, 6 bases. The CDR3 is CRGAGGPQETQYF. The DNA of the CDR3 is TGCAGAGGTGCTGGAGGGCCCCAAGAGACCCAGTACTTC.